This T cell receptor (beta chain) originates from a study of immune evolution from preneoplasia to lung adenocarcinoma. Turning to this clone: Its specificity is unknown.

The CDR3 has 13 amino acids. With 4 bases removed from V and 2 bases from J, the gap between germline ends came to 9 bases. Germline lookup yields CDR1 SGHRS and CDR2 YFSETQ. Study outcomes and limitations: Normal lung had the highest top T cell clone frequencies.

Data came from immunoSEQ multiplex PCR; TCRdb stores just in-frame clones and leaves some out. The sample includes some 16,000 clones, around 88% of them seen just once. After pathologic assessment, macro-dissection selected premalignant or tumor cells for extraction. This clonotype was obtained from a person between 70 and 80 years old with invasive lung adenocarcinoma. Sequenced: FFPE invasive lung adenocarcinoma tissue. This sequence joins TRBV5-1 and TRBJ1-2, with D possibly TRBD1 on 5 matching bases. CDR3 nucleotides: TGCGCCAGCAGCGCCCGGGACAACTATGGCTACACCTTC. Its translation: CASSARDNYGYTF.